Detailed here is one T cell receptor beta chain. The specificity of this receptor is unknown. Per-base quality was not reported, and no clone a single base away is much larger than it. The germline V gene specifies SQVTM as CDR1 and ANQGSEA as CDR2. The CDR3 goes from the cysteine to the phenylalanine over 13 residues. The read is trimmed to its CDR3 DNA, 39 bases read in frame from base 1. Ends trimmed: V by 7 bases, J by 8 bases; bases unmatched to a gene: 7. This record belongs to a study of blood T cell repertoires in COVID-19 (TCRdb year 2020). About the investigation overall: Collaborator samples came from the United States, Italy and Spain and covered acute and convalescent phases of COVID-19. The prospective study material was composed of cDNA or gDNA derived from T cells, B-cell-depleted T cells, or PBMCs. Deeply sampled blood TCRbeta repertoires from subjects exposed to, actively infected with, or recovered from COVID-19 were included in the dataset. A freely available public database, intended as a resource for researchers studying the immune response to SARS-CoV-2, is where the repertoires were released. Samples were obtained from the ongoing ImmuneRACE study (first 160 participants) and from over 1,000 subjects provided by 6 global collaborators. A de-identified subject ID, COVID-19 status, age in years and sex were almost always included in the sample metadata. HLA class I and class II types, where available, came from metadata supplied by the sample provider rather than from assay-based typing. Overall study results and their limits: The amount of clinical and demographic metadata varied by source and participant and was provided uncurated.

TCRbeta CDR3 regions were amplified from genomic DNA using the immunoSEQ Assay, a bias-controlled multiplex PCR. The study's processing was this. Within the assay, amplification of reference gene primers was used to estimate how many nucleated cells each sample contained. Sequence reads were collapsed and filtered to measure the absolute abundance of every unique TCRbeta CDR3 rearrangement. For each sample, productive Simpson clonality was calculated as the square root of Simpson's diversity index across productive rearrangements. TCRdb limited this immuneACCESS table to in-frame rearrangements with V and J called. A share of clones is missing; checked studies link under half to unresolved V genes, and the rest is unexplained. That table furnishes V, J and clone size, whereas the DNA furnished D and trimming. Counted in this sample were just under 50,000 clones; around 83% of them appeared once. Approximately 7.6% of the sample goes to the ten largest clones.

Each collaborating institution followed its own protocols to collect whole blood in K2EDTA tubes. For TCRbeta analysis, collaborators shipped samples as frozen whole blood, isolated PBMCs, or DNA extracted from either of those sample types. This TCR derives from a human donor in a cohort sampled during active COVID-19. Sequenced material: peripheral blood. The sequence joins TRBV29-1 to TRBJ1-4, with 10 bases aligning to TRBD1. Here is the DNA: TGCAGCGCGGCCGGGACAGGGGTCGAAAAACTGTTTTTT. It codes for CSAAGTGVEKLFF.